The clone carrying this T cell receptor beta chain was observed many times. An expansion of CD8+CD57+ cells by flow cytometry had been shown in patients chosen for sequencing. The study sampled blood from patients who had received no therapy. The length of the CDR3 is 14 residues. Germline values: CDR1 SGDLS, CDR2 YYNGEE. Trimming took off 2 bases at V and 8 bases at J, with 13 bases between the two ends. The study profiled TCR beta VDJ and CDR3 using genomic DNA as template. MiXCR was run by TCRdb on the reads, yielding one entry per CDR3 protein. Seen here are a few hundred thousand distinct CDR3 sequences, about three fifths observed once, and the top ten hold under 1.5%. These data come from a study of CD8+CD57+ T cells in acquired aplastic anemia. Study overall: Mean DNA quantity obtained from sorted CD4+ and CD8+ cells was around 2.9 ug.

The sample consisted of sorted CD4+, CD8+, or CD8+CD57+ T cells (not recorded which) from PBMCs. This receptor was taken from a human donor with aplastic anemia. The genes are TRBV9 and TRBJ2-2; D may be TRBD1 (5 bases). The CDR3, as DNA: TGTGCCAGCAGCGTCGGCCCCACAGGAGGGGAGCTGTTTTTT. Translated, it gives CASSVGPTGGELFF.